The 31 T cell receptor beta chains reported below all come from one sample, sequenced in a study of PD-1 blockade in classical Hodgkin lymphoma. Each of the patients experienced relapse following autologous stem cell transplantation, and their brentuximab vedotin exposure differed. Data came from immunoSEQ multiplex PCR; TCRdb stores just in-frame clones and leaves some out. This sample has about 110,000 clones, with roughly nine tenths found just once. The sample in question was peripheral blood mononuclear cells (PBMCs), obtained before the second cycle of nivolumab. These receptors all stem from a human donor with classical Hodgkin lymphoma.

The chain is built from TRBV28 and TRBJ2-7; 10 positions agree with TRBD1. Germline V gives CDR1 MDHEN, CDR2 SYDVKM. With 10 bases clipped from V and 3 bases from J, the junction kept 6 bases outside the gene matches. There are 13 residues in the CDR3. CDR3 nucleotide sequence: TGTGCCACCGGTTGGACAGGGGGCTACGAGCAGTACTTC. Translated: CATGWTGGYEQYF.

This chain connects TRBV18 to TRBJ2-5; D is possibly TRBD1 or TRBD2 (6 bases each). Looked up from germline, CDR1 is KGHSH and CDR2 is LQKENI. The CDR3 runs 13 residues. The germline V and J ends were trimmed by 3 bases and 5 bases, with 10 bases remaining between them. This CDR3 is CASSPTGGETQYF. The CDR3 region has the DNA TGTGCCAGCTCACCGACAGGAGGGGAGACCCAGTACTTC.

This chain connects TRBV2 to TRBJ2-7; D not certain. V was trimmed by 1 base and J by 2 bases, leaving 9 bases between them. The CDR3 sequence is 14 residues long. Germline V gene sequence: CDR1 SNHLY, CDR2 FYNNEI. The CDR3, as DNA: TGTGCCAGCAGTGAAGGGCCTTTCCCCTACGAGCAGTACTTC. It yields the protein CASSEGPFPYEQYF.

The chain joins TRBV6-5 to TRBJ1-1, with a possible D match to TRBD1 (5 bases). Germline V CDR1 and CDR2: MNHEY, SVGAGI. The CDR3 runs to 15 residues. Between the trimmed V and J ends, which lost 1 base and 0 bases, there was a span of 9 bases. CDR3 coding DNA: TGTGCCAGCAGTTACTTAAGACAGTTGAACACTGAAGCTTTCTTT. Translation gives CASSYLRQLNTEAFF.

V gene TRBV6-5 combines with J gene TRBJ2-2; D gene unclear. V lost 0 bases, J lost 7 bases, and 9 bases lay in between. CDR3 length equals 14 residues. The V gene's germline CDR1 is MNHEY and CDR2 SVGAGI. The CDR3 DNA follows: TGTGCCAGCAGTTACTCCGGGTGGGGCGGGGAGCTGTTTTTT. Encoded protein: CASSYSGWGGELFF.

V usage is TRBV4-1 and J usage is TRBJ2-1; D is possibly TRBD2 (5 bases). The CDR3 covers 14 residues. V lost 1 base to trimming and J lost 7 bases, with 11 bases between them. Looked up from germline, CDR1 is MGHRA and CDR2 is YSYEKL. DNA for the CDR3: TGCGCCAGCAGCCAAGGCTATAGCGAAAATGAGCAGTTCTTC. This codes for CASSQGYSENEQFF.

This clone was counted between two and nine times. The chain combines TRBV7-9 with TRBJ2-2; D tentatively fits TRBD1 or TRBD2 (5 bases each). CDR1 and CDR2 (germline): SEHNR, FQNEAQ (reference sequence). The CDR3 totals 15 residues. The ends were cut back, 1 base at V and 7 bases at J, with 13 bases in the middle. CDR3 nucleotides: TGTGCCAGCAGCTTAGATGAGGGGCTTTTCGGGGAGCTGTTTTTT. Protein sequence: CASSLDEGLFGELFF.

CDR3 bases: TGTGCCAGCAGCCCCGGGTACAGTTGGAATGAAAAACTGTTTTTT. Its protein is CASSPGYSWNEKLFF. V usage is TRBV5-8 and J usage is TRBJ1-4; D ambiguous. Germline V gives CDR1 SGHTS, CDR2 YDEGEE. V was cut by 4 bases and J by 5 bases, with 15 bases left in between. The CDR3 is made up of 15 amino acids.

Only one count was recorded for this clone. The chain recombines TRBV5-6 with TRBJ1-3; the D is unclear. This CDR3 has 13 amino acids. Trimming removed 9 bases from V and 5 bases from J, with 15 bases in between. Germline lookup yields CDR1 SGHDT and CDR2 YYEEEE. CDR3 in DNA: TGTGCCAAAGAAGACCCTAGACGAAACACCATATATTTT. This translates into CAKEDPRRNTIYF.

This clone was seen once. The chain links TRBV5-1 to TRBJ2-7; 7 bases line up with TRBD1. Germline V CDR1 and CDR2: SGHRS, YFSETQ. This CDR3 contains 13 residues. The J segment lost 9 bases and the V segment lost 4 bases, leaving 10 bases of the junction unmatched. The CDR3 sequence: CASSPEGGAGQYF. CDR3 DNA: TGCGCCAGCAGCCCCGAAGGGGGCGCGGGGCAGTACTTC.

The chain employs TRBV19 and TRBJ1-2, with a possible D match to TRBD1 (6 bases). This CDR3 contains 14 residues. Germline-derived CDR1 and CDR2 are LNHDA and SQIVND (reference sequence). The V end was cut by 6 bases, the J end by 3 bases, with 14 bases between. The DNA of the CDR3 is TGTGCCAGTAGGCCCGGACAGCTAGACTATGGCTACACCTTC. It codes for CASRPGQLDYGYTF. The complete variable domain, with remaining parts taken from reference TRBV19 and TRBJ1-2, reads DGGITQSPKYLFRKEGQNVTLSCEQNLNHDAMYWYRQDPGQGLRLIYYSQIVNDFQKGDIAEGYSVSREKKESFPLTVTSAQKNPTAFYLCASRPGQLDYGYTFGSGTRLTVV.

This clone was recorded once. V gene TRBV2 combines with J gene TRBJ1-2; D is ambiguous. The V end was cut by 7 bases, the J end by 7 bases, with 16 bases between. The CDR3 has 13 residues. CDR1 and CDR2 (germline): SNHLY, FYNNEI. CDR3 sequence reads: CASNMGGSVGYTF. CDR3 nucleotide sequence: TGTGCCAGCAACATGGGAGGGTCGGTTGGCTACACCTTC.

V gene TRBV4-1 combines with J gene TRBJ2-7, with TRBD1 identical over 10 bases. The trim removed 5 bases at V and 1 base at J, leaving 5 bases unmatched. Germline V CDR1 and CDR2: MGHRA, YSYEKL. CDR3 length: 15 residues. The DNA for the CDR3 is TGCGCCAGCAGCTCCGGGACAGGGGAATCCTACGAGCAGTACTTC. Translation: CASSSGTGESYEQYF.

This clone appeared once. The chain carries TRBV2 and TRBJ1-2, with TRBD1 as a possible D gene (5 bases). The ends were cut back, 7 bases at V and 3 bases at J, with 12 bases in the middle. CDR3 length equals 13 residues. Germline-derived CDR1 and CDR2 are SNHLY and FYNNEI. The CDR3: CASIEGTDYGYTF. CDR3 sequence (DNA): TGTGCCAGCATCGAGGGGACGGACTATGGCTACACCTTC. Full variable domain (rest looked up from reference TRBV2 and TRBJ1-2): EPEVTQTPSHQVTQMGQEVILRCVPISNHLYFYWYRQILGQKVEFLVSFYNNEISEKSEIFDDQFSVERPDGSNFTLKIRSTKLEDSAMYFCASIEGTDYGYTFGSGTRLTVV.

This clone was recorded once. CDR3 in amino acids: CASSLSVTGNYGYTF. CDR3 bases: TGTGCCAGCAGTTTATCCGTTACAGGGAACTATGGCTACACCTTC. The chain is built from TRBV28 and TRBJ1-2; TRBD1 is a possible D gene (6 bases). V was trimmed by 1 base and J by 2 bases, leaving 11 bases between them. The CDR3 totals 15 residues. Germline CDR1 is MDHEN and CDR2 is SYDVKM.

V and J are TRBV6-5 and TRBJ1-1; D unclear. The germline V gene has CDR1 MNHEY and CDR2 SVGAGI. The germline V and J ends were trimmed by 2 bases and 0 bases, with 10 bases remaining between them. The CDR3 loop spans 15 amino acids. CDR3 in amino acids: CASSYGPLLNTEAFF. For the CDR3, the DNA is TGTGCCAGCAGTTACGGGCCGTTGCTGAACACTGAAGCTTTCTTT.

The chain has TRBV29-1 and TRBJ2-1, with no clear D. V dropped 4 bases and J dropped 5 bases, with 12 bases sitting between them. The length of the CDR3 is 13 residues. The germline V gene encodes CDR1 SQVTM and CDR2 ANQGSEA. The CDR3 DNA follows: TGCAGCGTTGCCATCGCGTCTGACAATGAGCAGTTCTTC. Protein: CSVAIASDNEQFF.

V usage is TRBV14 and J usage is TRBJ2-7, with unresolved D. CDR3 length equals 16 residues. Germline-derived CDR1 and CDR2 are SGHDN and FVKESK. V was cut by 3 bases and J by 2 bases, with 17 bases left in between. The CDR3 protein is CASSHLAVLSPYEQYF. CDR3 in DNA: TGTGCCAGCAGCCATCTTGCGGTTCTTTCCCCCTACGAGCAGTACTTC.

The chain employs TRBV4-1 and TRBJ2-7; D might be TRBD2 (6 bases). V gave up 1 base and J gave up 4 bases, with 17 bases separating them. Germline V CDR1 and CDR2: MGHRA, YSYEKL. The CDR3 has 16 residues. In nucleotides, the CDR3 is TGCGCCAGCAGCCAAGGGAAGTTGGGGGGTGTGTACGAGCAGTACTTC. It yields the protein CASSQGKLGGVYEQYF.

The CDR3 is CASSIRGLSSGANVLTF. CDR3 in DNA: TGTGCCAGCAGTATCAGGGGGCTTAGCTCTGGGGCCAACGTCCTGACTTTC. This rearrangement joins TRBV5-8 to TRBJ2-6; 8 nucleotides align to TRBD1. CDR1 is SGHTS and CDR2 is YDEGEE in the germline V gene. This CDR3 is built from 17 residues. The junction had 7 bases not matched to a gene; V was cut back by 5 bases and J by 0 bases.

The chain couples TRBV10-1 to TRBJ1-1; D remains unclear. Germline-derived CDR1 and CDR2 are WNHNN and SYGVQD (reference sequence). This CDR3 contains 16 residues. V was clipped by 6 bases and J by 4 bases, with 21 bases between them. The CDR3 reads CASSHSSLRDGTEAFF. DNA of the CDR3: TGCGCCAGCAGCCACTCATCTTTGAGGGATGGCACTGAAGCTTTCTTT.

There are a few counts of this clone. The gene calls are TRBV5-3 and TRBJ2-2; D remains unclear. TRBV5-3 carries the ORF label, with uncertain function. Deletions cut 5 bases from V and 7 bases from J, with 15 bases between. The CDR3 loop spans 14 amino acids. CDR3 nucleotides: TGTGCCAGAAGTCTTTCCGGGTATGACGGGGAGCTGTTTTTT. This gives the protein CARSLSGYDGELFF.

This chain joins TRBV5-1 and TRBJ2-3, with D perhaps matching TRBD2 (6 bases). This CDR3 contains 14 residues. With 5 bases removed from V and 0 bases from J, the gap between germline ends came to 10 bases. Germline CDR1 is SGHRS and CDR2 is YFSETQ. As DNA, the CDR3 is TGCGCCAGCAGGGCGGGACCTAGCACAGATACGCAGTATTTT. This codes for CASRAGPSTDTQYF.

This chain joins TRBV11-2 and TRBJ1-1, with D tentatively TRBD1 (5 bases). CDR1 and CDR2 (germline): SGHAT, FQNNGV. V lost 1 base and J 9 bases, leaving 15 bases between the germline ends. This CDR3 comprises 14 residues. CDR3 residues: CASSLVKGTGKAFF. CDR3 nucleotides: TGTGCCAGCAGCTTAGTAAAGGGGACGGGCAAAGCTTTCTTT.

The chain combines TRBV4-3 with TRBJ2-3; 7 nucleotides line up with TRBD1. Germline CDR1 LGHNA, CDR2 YSLEER. The length of the CDR3 is 17 residues. Trimming took 0 bases from V and 4 from J; bases not matched to a gene: 10. This chain's CDR3 is CASSQDRPGGLADTQYF. Here the CDR3 DNA reads TGCGCCAGCAGCCAAGATCGCCCAGGGGGTCTGGCAGATACGCAGTATTTT.

This clone was found a few times. The chain links TRBV4-3 to TRBJ1-5; 8 bases agree with TRBD1. With V trimmed by 5 bases and J by 7 bases, 7 bases remained unmatched. The CDR3 sequence is 14 residues long. CDR1 is LGHNA and CDR2 is YSLEER in the germline V gene. CDR3 sequence reads: CASSENRGEQPQHF. CDR3 nucleotides: TGCGCCAGCAGCGAAAACAGGGGGGAACAGCCCCAGCATTTT.

The V gene is TRBV2, the J gene TRBJ1-1, with D possibly matching TRBD1 (6 bases). V shed 6 bases and J shed 5 bases, with 16 bases lying between them. The CDR3 runs 14 residues. CDR1 is SNHLY and CDR2 is FYNNEI in the germline V gene. CDR3 nucleotides: TGTGCCAGCAGCCCGGTTGGGGGGCGAACTGAAGCTTTCTTT. This encodes CASSPVGGRTEAFF.

In nucleotides, the CDR3 is TGTGCCTACGACTACCGTCCTAACTACAATGAGCAGTTCTTC. Translation: CAYDYRPNYNEQFF. The V gene is TRBV30, the J gene TRBJ2-1; maybe TRBD2 (5 bases). V lost 7 bases, J lost 3 bases, and 16 bases lay in between. From germline, CDR1 is GTSNPN and CDR2 SVGIG (reference sequence). The CDR3 sequence is 14 residues long.

The V and J genes are TRBV6-6 and TRBJ1-3; D not resolved. CDR1 is MNHNY, CDR2 SVGAGI, per germline (reference sequence). The CDR3 sequence is 14 residues long. V was clipped by 5 bases and J by 1 base, with 9 bases between them. CDR3 coding DNA: TGTGCCAGCAGTCCTGATCAGTCTGGAAACACCATATATTTT. Its protein product is CASSPDQSGNTIYF.

The chain uses TRBV28 and TRBJ2-6; D might be TRBD1 (6 bases). CDR3 size: 18 residues. Per germline, CDR1 MDHEN and CDR2 SYDVKM. Trimming cost V 5 bases and J 4 bases, with 21 bases left between them. The CDR3 sequence: CASSNGQGTLRGANVLTF. The DNA of the CDR3 is TGTGCCAGCAGTAACGGCCAGGGGACCCTCCGGGGGGCCAACGTCCTGACTTTC.

The chain couples TRBV27 to TRBJ2-5; either TRBD1 or TRBD2 may supply D (5 bases each). Germline CDR1 is MNHEY and CDR2 is SMNVEV (reference sequence). This CDR3 has 14 amino acids. V lost 5 bases and J lost 3, with 13 bases in between. The chain's CDR3 is CASSDNGGEETQYF. In DNA, the CDR3 is TGTGCCAGCAGTGATAATGGGGGAGAAGAGACCCAGTACTTC.